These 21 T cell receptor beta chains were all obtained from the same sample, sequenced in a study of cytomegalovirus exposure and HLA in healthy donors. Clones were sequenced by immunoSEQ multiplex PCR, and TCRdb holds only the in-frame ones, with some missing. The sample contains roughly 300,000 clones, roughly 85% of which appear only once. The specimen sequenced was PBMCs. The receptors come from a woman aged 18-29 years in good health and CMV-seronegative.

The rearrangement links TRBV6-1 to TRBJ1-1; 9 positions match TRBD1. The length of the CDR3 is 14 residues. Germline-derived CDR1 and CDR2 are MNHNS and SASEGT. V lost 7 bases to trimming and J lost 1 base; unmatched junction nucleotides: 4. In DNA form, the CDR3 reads TGTGCCAGCAAGGACAGGGGTTCGAACACTGAAGCTTTCTTT. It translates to CASKDRGSNTEAFF.

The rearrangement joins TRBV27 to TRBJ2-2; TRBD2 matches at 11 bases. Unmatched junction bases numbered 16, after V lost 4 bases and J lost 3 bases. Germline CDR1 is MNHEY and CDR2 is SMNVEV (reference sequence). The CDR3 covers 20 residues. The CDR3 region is CASSSSWRLAGGGYTGELFF. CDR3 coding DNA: TGTGCCAGCAGTTCCTCATGGCGCCTAGCGGGAGGAGGGTACACCGGGGAGCTGTTTTTT.

CDR3 sequence reads: CASSLRPVADEQFF. The CDR3 DNA reads as TGCGCCAGCAGCTTGAGGCCAGTCGCGGATGAGCAGTTCTTC. V and J are TRBV5-1 and TRBJ2-1; no reliable D call. Germline V gene data show CDR1 as SGHRS and CDR2 as YFSETQ. The CDR3 is 14 amino acids. V was trimmed by 1 base and J by 8 bases, leaving 13 bases between them. Full variable domain (outside the CDR3, taken from reference TRBV5-1 and TRBJ2-1): KAGVTQTPRYLIKTRGQQVTLSCSPISGHRSVSWYQQTPGQGLQFLFEYFSETQRNKGNFPGRFSGRQFSNSRSEMNVSTLELGDSALYLCASSLRPVADEQFFGPGTRLTVL.

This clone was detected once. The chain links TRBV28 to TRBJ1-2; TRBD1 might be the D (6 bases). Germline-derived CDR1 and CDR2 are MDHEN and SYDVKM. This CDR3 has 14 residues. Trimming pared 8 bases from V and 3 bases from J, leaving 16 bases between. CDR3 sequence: CASVTGWDDYGYTF. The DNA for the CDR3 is TGTGCCAGCGTAACAGGGTGGGACGACTATGGCTACACCTTC.

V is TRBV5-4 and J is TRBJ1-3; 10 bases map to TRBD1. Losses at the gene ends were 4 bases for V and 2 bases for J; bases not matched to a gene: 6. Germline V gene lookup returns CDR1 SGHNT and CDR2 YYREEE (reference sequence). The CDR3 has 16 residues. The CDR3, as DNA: TGTGCCAGCAGCCAAGTAGGACAGGGGGCTGGAAACACCATATATTTT. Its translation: CASSQVGQGAGNTIYF.

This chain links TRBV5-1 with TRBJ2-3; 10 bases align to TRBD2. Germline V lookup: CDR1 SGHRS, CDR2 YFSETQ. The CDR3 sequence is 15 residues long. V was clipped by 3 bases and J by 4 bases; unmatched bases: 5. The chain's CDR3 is CASSSLAGGPDTQYF. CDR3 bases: TGCGCCAGCAGCTCTTTAGCGGGAGGCCCAGATACGCAGTATTTT.

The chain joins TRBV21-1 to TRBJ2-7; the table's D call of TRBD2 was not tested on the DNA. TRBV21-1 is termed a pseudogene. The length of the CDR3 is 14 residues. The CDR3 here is CASSKVQRGGEQYF. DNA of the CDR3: TGTGCCAGCAGCAAAGTGCAGCGGGGGGGTGAGCAGTACTTC.

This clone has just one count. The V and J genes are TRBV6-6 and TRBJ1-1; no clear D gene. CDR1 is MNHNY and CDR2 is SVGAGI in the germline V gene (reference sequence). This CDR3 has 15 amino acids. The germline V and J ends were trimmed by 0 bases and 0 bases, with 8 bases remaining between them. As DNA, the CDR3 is TGTGCCAGCAGTTACTCCGGTTCGGTGAACACTGAAGCTTTCTTT. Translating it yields CASSYSGSVNTEAFF.

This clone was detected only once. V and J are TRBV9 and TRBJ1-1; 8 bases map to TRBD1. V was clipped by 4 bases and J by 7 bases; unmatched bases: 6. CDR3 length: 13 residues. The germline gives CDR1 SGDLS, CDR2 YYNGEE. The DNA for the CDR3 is TGTGCCAGCAGCCCAGGGACAGGTTTTGAAGCTTTCTTT. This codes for CASSPGTGFEAFF.

CDR3 in DNA: TGCAGCGTTGAAGTGAGGTGGCCCGGGGAGCTGTTTTTT. Protein product: CSVEVRWPGELFF. V usage is TRBV29-1 and J usage is TRBJ2-2, with D unclear. This CDR3 region has 13 residues. Germline V gives CDR1 SQVTM, CDR2 ANQGSEA. V was cut by 1 base and J by 6 bases, with 9 bases left in between.

CDR3 nucleotides: TGCGCCAGCAGCTTTGGAGCAGACCAAGAGACCCAGTACTTC. It encodes CASSFGADQETQYF. The rearrangement uses TRBV5-1 and TRBJ2-5; unclear D gene. V dropped 2 bases and J dropped 0 bases, with 8 bases sitting between them. In germline, CDR1 is SGHRS, CDR2 YFSETQ. This CDR3 is built from 14 residues.

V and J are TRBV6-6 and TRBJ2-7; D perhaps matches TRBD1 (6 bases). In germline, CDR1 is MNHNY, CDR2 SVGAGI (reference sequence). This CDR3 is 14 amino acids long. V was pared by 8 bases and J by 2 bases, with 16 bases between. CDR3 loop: CASGKDSWAYEQYF. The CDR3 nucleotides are TGTGCCAGCGGTAAGGACAGCTGGGCCTACGAGCAGTACTTC.

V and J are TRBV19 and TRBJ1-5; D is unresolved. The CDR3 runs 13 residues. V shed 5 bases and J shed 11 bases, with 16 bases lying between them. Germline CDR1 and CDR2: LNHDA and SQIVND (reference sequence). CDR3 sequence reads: CASSPRTYGAQHF. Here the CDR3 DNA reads TGTGCCAGTAGTCCTCGGACCTACGGGGCCCAGCATTTT.

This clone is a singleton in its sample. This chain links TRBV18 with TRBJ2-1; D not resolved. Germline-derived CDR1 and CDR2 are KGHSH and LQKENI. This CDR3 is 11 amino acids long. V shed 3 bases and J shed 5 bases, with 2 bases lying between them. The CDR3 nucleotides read TGTGCCAGCTCACCCGACAATGAGCAGTTCTTC. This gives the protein CASSPDNEQFF.

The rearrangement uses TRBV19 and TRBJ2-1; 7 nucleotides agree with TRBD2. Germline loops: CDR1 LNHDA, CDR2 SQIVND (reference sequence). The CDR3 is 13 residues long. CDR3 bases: TGTGTTGAGGGAGGGCCACCCTACAATGAGCAGTTCTTC. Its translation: CVEGGPPYNEQFF.

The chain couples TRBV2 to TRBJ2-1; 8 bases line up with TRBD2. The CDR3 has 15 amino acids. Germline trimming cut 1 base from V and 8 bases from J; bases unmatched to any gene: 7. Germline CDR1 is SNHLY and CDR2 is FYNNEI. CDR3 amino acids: CASSEGLPGGDEQFF. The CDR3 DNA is TGTGCCAGCAGTGAAGGGCTGCCCGGGGGGGATGAGCAGTTCTTC.

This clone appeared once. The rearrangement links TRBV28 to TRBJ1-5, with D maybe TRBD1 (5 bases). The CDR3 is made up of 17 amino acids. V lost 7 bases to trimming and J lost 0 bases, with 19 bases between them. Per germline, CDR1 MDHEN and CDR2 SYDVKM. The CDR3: CASNFPNTGTSNQPQHF. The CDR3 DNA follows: TGTGCCAGCAATTTCCCTAATACAGGTACTAGCAATCAGCCCCAGCATTTT.

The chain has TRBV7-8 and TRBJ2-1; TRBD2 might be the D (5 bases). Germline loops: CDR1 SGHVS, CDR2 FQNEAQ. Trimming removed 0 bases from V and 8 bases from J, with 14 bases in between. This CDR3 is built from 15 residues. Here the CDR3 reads CASSLALTSMDEQFF. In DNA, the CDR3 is TGTGCCAGCAGCTTAGCCCTAACTAGTATGGATGAGCAGTTCTTC. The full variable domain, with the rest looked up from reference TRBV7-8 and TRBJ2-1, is GAGVSQSPRYKVAKRGQDVALRCDPISGHVSLFWYQQALGQGPEFLTYFQNEAQLDKSGLPSDRFFAERPEGSVSTLKIQRTQQEDSAVYLCASSLALTSMDEQFFGPGTRLTVL.

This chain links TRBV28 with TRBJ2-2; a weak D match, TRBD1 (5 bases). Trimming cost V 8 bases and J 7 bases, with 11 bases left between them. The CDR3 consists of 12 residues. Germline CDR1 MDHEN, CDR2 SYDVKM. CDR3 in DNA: TGTGCCAGCCAATCAGGGAACGGGGAGCTGTTTTTT. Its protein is CASQSGNGELFF.

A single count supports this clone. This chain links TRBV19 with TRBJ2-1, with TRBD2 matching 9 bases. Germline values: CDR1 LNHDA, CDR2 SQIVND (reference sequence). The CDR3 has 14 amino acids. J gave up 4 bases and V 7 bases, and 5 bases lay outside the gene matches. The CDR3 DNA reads TGTGCCAGTAACCCTAGCGGGAAGTACAATGAGCAGTTCTTC. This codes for CASNPSGKYNEQFF.

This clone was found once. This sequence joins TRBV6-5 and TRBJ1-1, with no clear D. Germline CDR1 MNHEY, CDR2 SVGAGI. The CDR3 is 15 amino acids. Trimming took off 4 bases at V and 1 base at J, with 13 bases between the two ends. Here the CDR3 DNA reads TGTGCCAGCAGTTCTCAAGAAGAGGGGAACACTGAAGCTTTCTTT. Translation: CASSSQEEGNTEAFF.